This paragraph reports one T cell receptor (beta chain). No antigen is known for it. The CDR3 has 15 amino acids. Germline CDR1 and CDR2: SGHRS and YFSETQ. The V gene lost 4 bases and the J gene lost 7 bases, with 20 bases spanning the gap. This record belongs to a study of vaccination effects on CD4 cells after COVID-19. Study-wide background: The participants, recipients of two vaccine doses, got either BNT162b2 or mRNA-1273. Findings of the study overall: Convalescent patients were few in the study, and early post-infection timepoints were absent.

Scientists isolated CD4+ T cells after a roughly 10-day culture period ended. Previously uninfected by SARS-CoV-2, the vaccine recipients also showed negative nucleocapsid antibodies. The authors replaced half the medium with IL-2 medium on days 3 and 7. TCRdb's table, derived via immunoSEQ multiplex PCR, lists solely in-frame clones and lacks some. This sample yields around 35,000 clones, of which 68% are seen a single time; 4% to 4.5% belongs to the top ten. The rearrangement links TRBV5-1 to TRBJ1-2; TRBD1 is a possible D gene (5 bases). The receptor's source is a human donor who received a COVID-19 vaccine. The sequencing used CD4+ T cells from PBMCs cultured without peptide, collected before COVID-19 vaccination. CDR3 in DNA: TGCGCCAGCAGCACGGAGGGGAGGGGATTGAGTGGCTACACCTTC. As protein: CASSTEGRGLSGYTF.